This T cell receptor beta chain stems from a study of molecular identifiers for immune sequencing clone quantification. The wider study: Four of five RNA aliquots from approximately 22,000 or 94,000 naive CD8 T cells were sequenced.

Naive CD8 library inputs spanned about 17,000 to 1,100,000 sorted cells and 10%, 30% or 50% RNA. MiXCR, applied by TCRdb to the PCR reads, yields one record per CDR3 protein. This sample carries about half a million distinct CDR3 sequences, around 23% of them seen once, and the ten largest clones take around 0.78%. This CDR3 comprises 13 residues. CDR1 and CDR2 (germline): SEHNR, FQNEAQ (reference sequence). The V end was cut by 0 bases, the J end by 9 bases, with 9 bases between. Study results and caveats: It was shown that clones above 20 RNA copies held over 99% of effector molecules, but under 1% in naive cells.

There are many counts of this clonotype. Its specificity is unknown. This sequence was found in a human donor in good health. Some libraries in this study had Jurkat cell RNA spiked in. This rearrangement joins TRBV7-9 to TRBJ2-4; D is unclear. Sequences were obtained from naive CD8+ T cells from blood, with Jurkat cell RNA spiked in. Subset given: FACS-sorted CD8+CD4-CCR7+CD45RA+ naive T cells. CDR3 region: CASSLAAAAIQYF. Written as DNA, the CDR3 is TGTGCCAGCAGCTTAGCGGCGGCGGCCATTCAGTACTTC.